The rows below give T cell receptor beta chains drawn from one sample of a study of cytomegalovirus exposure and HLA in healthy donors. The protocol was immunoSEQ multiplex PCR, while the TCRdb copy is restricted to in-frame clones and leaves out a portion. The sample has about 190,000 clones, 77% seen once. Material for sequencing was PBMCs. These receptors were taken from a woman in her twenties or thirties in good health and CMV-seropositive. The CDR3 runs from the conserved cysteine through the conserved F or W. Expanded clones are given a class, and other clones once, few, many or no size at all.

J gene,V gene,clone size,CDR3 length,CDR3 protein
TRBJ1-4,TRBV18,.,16,CASSHPGHPRGEKLFF
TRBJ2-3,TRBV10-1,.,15,CASRAGQALTDTQYF
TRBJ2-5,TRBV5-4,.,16,CASSLTSGGGGETQYF
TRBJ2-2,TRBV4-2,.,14,CASSQDAVTGELFF
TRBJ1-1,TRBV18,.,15,CASSYTRTAMVGAFF
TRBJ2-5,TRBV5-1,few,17,CASSLGTSGTAAETQYF
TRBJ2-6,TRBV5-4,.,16,CASSLGQTSGANVLTF
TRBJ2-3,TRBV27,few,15,CASSSPGGVTDTQYF
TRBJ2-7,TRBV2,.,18,CASSEFAGVAGTGYEQYF
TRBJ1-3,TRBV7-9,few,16,CASSLRVLHSGNTIYF
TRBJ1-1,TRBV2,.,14,CASSEDRGGTEAFF
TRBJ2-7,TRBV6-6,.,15,CASISRVGGRDEQYF
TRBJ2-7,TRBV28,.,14,CASSFSLAGDEQYF
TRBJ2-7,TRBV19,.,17,CASSIRRDPASSYEQYF
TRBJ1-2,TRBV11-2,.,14,CASSRTGLFYGYTF
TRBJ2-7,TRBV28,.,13,CASSLGEAYEQYF
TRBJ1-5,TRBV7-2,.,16,CASSLDSGQSNQPQHF
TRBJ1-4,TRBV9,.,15,CASSARQTTNEKLFF
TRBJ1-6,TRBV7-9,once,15,CASSRSGGGGSPLHF
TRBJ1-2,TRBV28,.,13,CASGDRPNYGYTF
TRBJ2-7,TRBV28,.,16,CASTGGAADATYEQYF
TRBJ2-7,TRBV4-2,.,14,CASSLTGSSNEQYF
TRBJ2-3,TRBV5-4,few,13,CASIGTSTDTQYF
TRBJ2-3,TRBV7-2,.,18,CASSSPPGTSGNTDTQYF
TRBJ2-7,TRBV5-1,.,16,CASSLPLGGSSYEQYF
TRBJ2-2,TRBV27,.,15,CASSPGQGLPGELFF
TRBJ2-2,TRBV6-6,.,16,CASSYSSGSGAGELFF
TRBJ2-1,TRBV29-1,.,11,CSVQGYDEQFF
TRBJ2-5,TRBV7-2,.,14,CASSKWGDQETQYF
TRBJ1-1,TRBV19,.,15,CASTYRTGQNTEAFF
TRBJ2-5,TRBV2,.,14,CASTPGLAGETQYF
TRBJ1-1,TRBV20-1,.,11,CRGDGSTEAFF
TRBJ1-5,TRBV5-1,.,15,CASSLDPYSNQPQHF
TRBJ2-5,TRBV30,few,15,CAWSPGQGVQETQYF
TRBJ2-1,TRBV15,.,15,CATSKTSGNFNEQFF
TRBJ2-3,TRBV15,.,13,CATSRDLGGGRYF
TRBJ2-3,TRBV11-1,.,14,CASSLSGGTDTQYF
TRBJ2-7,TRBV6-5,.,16,CASSSFLAEDSYEQYF
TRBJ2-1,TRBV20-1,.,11,CSPTGGGVQFF
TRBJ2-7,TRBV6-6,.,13,CASSPDRDYEQYF
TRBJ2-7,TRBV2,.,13,CASSVRQAYEQYF
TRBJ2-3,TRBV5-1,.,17,CASSLDRGAGGTDTQYF
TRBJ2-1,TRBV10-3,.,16,CAISNRGDRTYNEQFF
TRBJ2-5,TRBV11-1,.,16,CASSLGDRDYQETQYF
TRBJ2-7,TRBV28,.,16,CASIGAGLAVRNEQYF
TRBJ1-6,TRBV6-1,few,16,CASSETGSSYNSPLHF
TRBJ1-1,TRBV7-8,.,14,CASSLTGQGTEAFF
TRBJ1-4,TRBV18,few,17,CASSPRRGQGVNEKLFF
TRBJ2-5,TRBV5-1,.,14,CASSRDYVQETQYF